Below are 9 T cell receptor beta chains sequenced from a single sample in a study of cytomegalovirus exposure and HLA in healthy donors. PCR used 60 Vbeta primers and 13 Jbeta primers. Repertoires were generated with immunoSEQ multiplex PCR, while TCRdb's copy carries only in-frame clones and drops some. The sample includes 90,000 to 130,000 clones, around four fifths of them seen just once. Sequencing was performed on PBMCs. The receptors were sampled from a woman aged 55-70 years in good health and CMV-seropositive.

The V and J genes are TRBV25-1 and TRBJ1-1, with D unresolved. CDR3 size: 13 residues. Trimming stripped 3 bases from V and 0 bases from J, with 5 bases between. Germline V gene lookup returns CDR1 MGHDK and CDR2 SYGVNS. CDR3 sequence reads: CASSDGLNTEAFF. In DNA, the CDR3 is TGTGCCAGCAGTGATGGGCTGAACACTGAAGCTTTCTTT.

The J gene is TRBJ1-2, the V gene TRBV30, with 8 bases fitting TRBD1. This CDR3 region has 12 residues. V lost 1 base, J lost 7 bases, and 2 bases stayed unmatched. CDR1 and CDR2 (germline): GTSNPN, SVGIG (reference sequence). In DNA, the CDR3 is TGTGCCTGGAGTGCAGGGGGCTCTGGCTACACCTTC. Translated, it gives CAWSAGGSGYTF.

The V and J genes are TRBV19 and TRBJ2-1; a weak D match, TRBD2 (7 bases). The V end was cut by 7 bases, the J end by 9 bases, with 25 bases between. CDR1 is LNHDA, CDR2 SQIVND, per germline (reference sequence). This CDR3 contains 16 residues. This CDR3 reads CASTEIGVGGGAEQFF. The DNA for the CDR3 is TGTGCCAGTACTGAAATTGGGGTGGGAGGGGGGGCTGAGCAGTTCTTC.

The rearrangement joins TRBV5-1 to TRBJ2-2, with 9 bases aligning to TRBD2. The junction had 10 bases not matched to a gene; V was cut back by 4 bases and J by 0 bases. Germline V gives CDR1 SGHRS, CDR2 YFSETQ. This CDR3 spans 18 amino acids. DNA of the CDR3: TGCGCCAGCAGCCTCAGCCCGGGACTAGCCTCGAACACCGGGGAGCTGTTTTTT. Its translation: CASSLSPGLASNTGELFF.

This chain links TRBV5-4 with TRBJ1-2, with D tentatively TRBD1 (6 bases). Trimming shortened V by 5 bases and J by 2 bases, and 7 bases separated the two germline ends. The length of the CDR3 is 12 residues. The germline CDR1 and CDR2 sequences are SGHNT and YYREEE (reference sequence). The DNA for the CDR3 is TGTGCCAGCAGAGGGGGAAACTATGGCTACACCTTC. It is translated as CASRGGNYGYTF.

The gene calls are TRBV9 and TRBJ2-5; D is possibly TRBD1 (6 bases). The last part of the DNA fits TRBJ2-7 better; the J call may be wrong. The CDR3 consists of 16 residues. Germline loops: CDR1 SGDLS, CDR2 YYNGEE. CDR3 DNA: TGTGCCAGCAGCGCCTCCGATGGGACACTCTCCTACGAGCAGTACTTC. This gives the protein CASSASDGTLSYEQYF.

The chain carries TRBV25-1 and TRBJ2-7, with a weak D call TRBD2 (6 bases). Trimming stripped 8 bases from V and 2 bases from J, with 13 bases between. The CDR3 consists of 13 residues. Germline CDR1 MGHDK, CDR2 SYGVNS. The chain's CDR3 is CASALPGAYEQYF. As DNA, the CDR3 is TGTGCCAGCGCACTACCGGGGGCCTACGAGCAGTACTTC.

The V call is TRBV10-3, the J call TRBJ2-2; 10 bases are shared with TRBD2. The V and J ends lost 5 bases and 7 bases, in that order; junction bases with no gene match: 10. Germline V gene data show CDR1 as ENHRY and CDR2 as SYGVKD. This CDR3 region has 16 residues. Written as DNA, the CDR3 is TGTGCCATCAGTTCGAGCGGGGGGGCCCAGGGCGGGGAGCTGTTTTTT. Translation: CAISSSGGAQGGELFF.

The CDR3 loop reads CASRWPSGAGSVDTQYF. The DNA for the CDR3 is TGCGCCAGCAGGTGGCCTAGCGGAGCTGGTTCGGTAGATACGCAGTATTTT. The rearrangement links TRBV5-1 to TRBJ2-3; TRBD2 matches at 7 bases. The V gene's germline CDR1 is SGHRS and CDR2 YFSETQ. V lost 5 bases, J lost 5 bases, and 17 bases stayed unmatched. This CDR3 comprises 17 residues.